This T cell receptor (beta chain) comes out of a study of blood T cell repertoires in COVID-19. Overall study: Specimens from acute and convalescent COVID-19 originated in the United States, Italy and Spain. PBMCs, B-cell-depleted T cells, or T cells provided the cDNA or gDNA that made up the material.

J gave up 4 bases and V 0 bases, and 2 bases lay outside the gene matches. Germline CDR1 SGDLS, CDR2 YYNGEE. The CDR3 totals 16 residues. Authors' processing steps: Reference gene primer amplification gave nucleated cell count estimates. Method: immunoSEQ multiplex PCR; TCRdb's copy keeps in-frame clones and lacks some. V and J calls and clone size are as listed in that table; D and trimming were resolved from the DNA. The sample comprises 200,000 to 250,000 clones, 70% to 90% of which are singletons, and about 2.5% rests with the top ten. Patients in Seattle were enrolled during active infection, then followed longitudinally.

This receptor was taken from a man under 40 with COVID-19, enrolled during active disease. The sequencing input was peripheral blood. The gene calls are TRBV9 and TRBJ2-7, with TRBD2 identical over 15 bases. In nucleotides, the CDR3 is TGTGCCAGCAGCGTAGGGACTAGCGGGGGGGCATACGAGCAGTACTTC. Amino acid sequence: CASSVGTSGGAYEQYF.